The 23 T cell receptor beta chains reported below all come from one sample, sequenced in a study of T cells in women clearing cervical HPV infection. The protocol was immunoSEQ multiplex PCR, while the TCRdb copy is restricted to in-frame clones and leaves out a portion. The sample table includes around 21,000 clones. Material: blood buffy coat. Receptors were obtained from a woman aged 18 to 75 with a cervical HPV16 infection that either progressed to CIN3+ or cleared (not recorded which).

In the case of this clone: The CDR3 end falls 3 residues outside the read, so it is completed with the germline J gene. V usage is TRBV3-1 (or the pseudogene TRBV3-2) and J usage is TRBJ1-6; TRBD1 aligns across 7 bases. The ends lost 7 bases at V and 7 bases at J; junction bases unmatched: 4. CDR3 length: 13 amino acids. Germline lookup yields CDR1 LGHDT and CDR2 YNNKEL (reference sequence). The covered CDR3 bases are TGTGCCAGCACTGGACAGGCGAATTCACCC. It translates to CASTGQANSP. The whole CDR3 region reads CASTGQANSPLHF.

Comments on this clone: The read terminates 3 residues before the CDR3 end, so the remaining end is supplied by the germline J gene. This chain links TRBV7-2 with TRBJ2-3, with a tentative D call TRBD1 (5 bases). The CDR3 is 15 residues long. The germline CDR1 and CDR2 sequences are SGHTA and FQGNSA. CDR3 in amino acids: CASSLGDSSNQPQYF. CDR3 bases read: TGTGCCAGCAGCTTAGGCGACAGCAGCAATCAGCCG.

Of note for this clone: The read gets to within 3 residues of the CDR3 end, and the germline J gene fills in the rest. Other nucleotide sequences from this sample produce the same CDR3. The genes are TRBV30 and TRBJ1-3; TRBD1 is a possible D gene (5 bases). V was trimmed by 2 bases and J by 4 bases, leaving 15 bases between them. The CDR3 sequence is 15 residues long. Germline V gives CDR1 GTSNPN, CDR2 SVGIG (reference sequence). Here the CDR3 reads CAWSRDSGLGNTIYF. CDR3 bases read: TGTGCCTGGAGTAGGGACTCCGGATTGGGAAACACC.

The CDR3 here is CAWRGTGAYEQYF. The CDR3 DNA, read in part, is TGTGCCTGGAGGGGGACTGGGGCCTACGAG. V gene TRBV30 combines with J gene TRBJ2-7; TRBD2 is a possible D gene (6 bases). The read comes to an end 3 residues before the CDR3 does, leaving the germline J gene to fill in the end. Germline V CDR1 and CDR2: GTSNPN, SVGIG (reference sequence). This CDR3 contains 13 residues. The V and J ends lost 3 bases and 2 bases respectively, with 11 bases between them.

Concerning this clone: The sequence runs out 3 residues before the end of the CDR3; the remainder is reconstructed from the germline J gene. The genes are TRBV20-1 and TRBJ2-3; 9 nucleotides match TRBD1. The CDR3 spans 14 residues. Germline assignment: CDR1 DFQATT and CDR2 SNEGSKA (reference sequence). The CDR3 DNA, read in part, is TGCAGTGCTGAACCGACAGGGGGGGATCAGCCG. As protein: CSAEPTGGDQP. The whole CDR3 reads CSAEPTGGDQPQYF.

Points on this clone: From the germline J gene comes the end of the CDR3, since the read stops 3 residues before it. The J gene is TRBJ2-3, the V gene TRBV19, with 9 bases fitting TRBD1. Germline assignment: CDR1 LNHDA and CDR2 SQIVND (reference sequence). This CDR3 comprises 14 residues. Incomplete CDR3 DNA: TGTGCCACTACAACCGGGACAGGGTTTGGCACG. This gives the protein CATTTGTGFGT. In full, the CDR3 is CATTTGTGFGTQYF.

Concerning this clone: The read comes to an end 3 residues before the CDR3 does, leaving the germline J gene to fill in the end. The chain has TRBV19 and TRBJ1-2, with 12 bases identical to TRBD1. There are 15 residues in the CDR3. V lost 7 bases and J lost 3; bases outside the gene matches: 6. Germline CDR1 LNHDA, CDR2 SQIVND (reference sequence). CDR3 DNA, as far as it was read: TGTGCCAGTATGGGACAGGGGGCGCTCTACTATGGC. Protein product: CASMGQGALYYG. The whole CDR3 sequence is CASMGQGALYYGYTF.

Note on this clone: Sequencing ends 3 residues short of the CDR3 end; the germline J gene provides the rest. The chain couples TRBV19 to TRBJ1-2, with a tentative D call TRBD1 (5 bases). The CDR3 loop spans 14 amino acids. Germline CDR1 is LNHDA and CDR2 is SQIVND (reference sequence). CDR3 DNA, as far as it was read: TGTGCCAGTAGTATCTCAGGGCACACAGATACC. As protein: CASSISGHTDT. In full, the CDR3 reads CASSISGHTDTYTF.

Comments on this clone: The read stops 3 residues short of the end of the CDR3; the missing end is completed from the germline J gene. This chain joins TRBV20-1 and TRBJ2-5; 7 nucleotides line up with TRBD1. The V gene's germline CDR1 is DFQATT and CDR2 SNEGSKA (reference sequence). This CDR3 is 12 amino acids long. Trimming cost V 7 bases and J 5 bases; bases outside gene matches: 7. Partial CDR3 DNA: TGCAGTGTAACAGGGGTCCGGGAGACC. Translation gives CSVTGVRET. The CDR3 as a whole reads CSVTGVRETQYF.

Concerning this clone: At one boundary the junction diverges from the germline segment, which might be a read error. The observed sequence ends 3 residues before the CDR3 terminus, with the missing tail filled in from the germline J gene. The sample holds other DNA sequences that translate to the same CDR3. This chain connects TRBV6-1 to TRBJ1-3; no reliable D call. CDR3 length: 15 amino acids. CDR1 is MNHNS, CDR2 SASEGT, per germline. Partial CDR3 DNA: TGTGCCAGCAGTGAACAGGTTCTCTCTGGAAACACA. Translation gives CASSEQVLSGNT. In full, the CDR3 is CASSEQVLSGNTIYF.

About this clone itself: The read ends 3 residues early relative to the CDR3; the germline J gene fills the gap. This sequence joins TRBV5-6 and TRBJ1-2, with D unresolved. Trimming removed 3 bases at V and 7 bases at J, with 16 bases between. This CDR3 region has 14 residues. The germline gives CDR1 SGHDT, CDR2 YYEEEE. CDR3 bases read: TGTGCCAGCAGCTCTCCAACTTTGCGCTTTGGC. Its translation is CASSSPTLRFG. The entire CDR3 is CASSSPTLRFGYTF.

As to this clone: The sequenced fragment ends 3 residues before the CDR3 boundary, so the rest is inferred from the germline J gene. This chain connects TRBV19 to TRBJ1-6; possible D gene TRBD1, 5 bases. Germline lookup yields CDR1 LNHDA and CDR2 SQIVND (reference sequence). The CDR3 is made up of 16 amino acids. The V and J ends lost 5 bases and 1 base respectively, with 12 bases between them. Partial CDR3 DNA: TGTGCCAGTAGTCCTGCGGGGGGGTCCTATAATTCACCC. Translating gives CASSPAGGSYNSP. The CDR3, in full, reads CASSPAGGSYNSPLHF.

As regards this clone: The observed sequence ends 3 residues before the CDR3 terminus, with the missing tail filled in from the germline J gene. The rearrangement links TRBV5-1 to TRBJ2-2, with 7 bases fitting TRBD2. V lost 7 bases, J lost 6 bases, and 12 bases stayed unmatched. The length of the CDR3 is 15 residues. Germline V lookup: CDR1 SGHRS, CDR2 YFSETQ. CDR3 DNA (partial): TGCGCCAGCCGGGGGGTATCGGGTTCTTCCGGGGAG. This gives the protein CASRGVSGSSGE. The whole CDR3 reads CASRGVSGSSGELFF.

A word on this clone: The CDR3 end falls 3 residues outside the read, so it is completed with the germline J gene. The J gene is TRBJ1-1, the V gene TRBV19; possible D gene TRBD1, 5 bases. V was clipped by 7 bases and J by 4 bases, with 16 bases between them. This CDR3 has 14 residues. CDR1 is LNHDA and CDR2 is SQIVND in the germline V gene (reference sequence). The CDR3: CASTGGALGTEAFF. The part of the CDR3 DNA that was read is TGTGCCAGTACTGGCGGGGCCTTGGGCACTGAA.

In the case of this clone: The read terminates 3 residues before the CDR3 end, so the remaining end is supplied by the germline J gene. The chain combines TRBV18 with TRBJ2-7; the D is unclear. Trimming pared 3 bases from V and 4 bases from J, leaving 7 bases between. The CDR3 sequence is 12 residues long. Germline V gene lookup returns CDR1 KGHSH and CDR2 LQKENI. The chain's CDR3 is CASSPGQYEQYF. CDR3 bases read: TGTGCCAGCTCACCCGGTCAATACGAG. Based on the CDR3 plus reference TRBV18 and TRBJ2-7, the full variable domain is NAGVMQNPRHLVRRRGQEARLRCSPMKGHSHVYWYRQLPEEGLKFMVYLQKENIIDESGMPKERFSAEFPKEGPSILRIQQVVRGDSAAYFCASSPGQYEQYFGPGTRLTVT.

A remark on this clone: With the read ending 3 residues before the CDR3 end, the germline J gene is used to fill in that end. V gene TRBV6-1 combines with J gene TRBJ2-3, with D possibly TRBD2 on 5 matching bases. The germline CDR1 and CDR2 sequences are MNHNS and SASEGT. The germline V and J ends were trimmed by 2 bases and 4 bases, with 7 bases remaining between them. The CDR3 extends over 13 amino acids. The sequenced part of the CDR3 DNA is TGTGCCAGCAGTGAAAACGGGGCAGATACG. Its translation: CASSENGADT. The complete CDR3 reads CASSENGADTQYF.

As to this clone: With the read ending 3 residues before the CDR3 end, the germline J gene is used to fill in that end. This rearrangement joins TRBV7-6 to TRBJ1-1; no reliable D call. The germline CDR1 and CDR2 sequences are SGHVS and FNYEAQ. CDR3 size: 12 residues. The V gene lost 5 bases and the J gene lost 5 bases, with 9 bases spanning the gap. The part of the CDR3 DNA that was read is TGTGCCAGCAGCCCTAGACGAACTGAA. Translation gives CASSPRRTE. Given in full, the CDR3 is CASSPRRTEAFF.

As to this clone: Read sequence stops 3 residues before the CDR3 end, and the germline J gene provides the missing end. The chain carries TRBV7-9 and TRBJ2-3; D gene uncertain. Germline V gene lookup returns CDR1 SEHNR and CDR2 FQNEAQ (reference sequence). The CDR3 is made up of 13 amino acids. The CDR3 here is CASSLVAEETQYF. The sequenced part of the CDR3 DNA is TGTGCCAGCAGCTTAGTGGCAGAAGAGACG.

Note on this clone: The read ends 3 residues early relative to the CDR3; the germline J gene fills the gap. The V and J genes are TRBV18 and TRBJ1-1; 7 bases fit TRBD1. Germline-derived CDR1 and CDR2 are KGHSH and LQKENI. The CDR3 loop spans 12 amino acids. Incomplete CDR3 DNA: TGTGCCAGCTCACCTCAGGGGGTTGGG. Its protein is CASSPQGVG. Given in full, the CDR3 is CASSPQGVGAFF.

Concerning this clone: The CDR3 end falls 3 residues outside the read, so it is completed with the germline J gene. V gene TRBV30 combines with J gene TRBJ2-7; the D is unclear. Germline V gene lookup returns CDR1 GTSNPN and CDR2 SVGIG (reference sequence). CDR3 size: 11 residues. Trimming shortened V by 0 bases and J by 2 bases, and 2 bases separated the two germline ends. The chain's CDR3 is CAWSVAYEQYF. The CDR3 DNA, read in part, is TGTGCCTGGAGTGTCGCCTACGAG.

As for this clone: The read terminates 3 residues ahead of where the CDR3 ends, so the germline J gene completes it. Other DNA sequences in the sample encode the same CDR3. The chain links TRBV30 to TRBJ1-3; no definite D call. The CDR3 has 14 residues. CDR1 and CDR2 (germline): GTSNPN, SVGIG (reference sequence). V lost 3 bases and J lost 0, with 9 bases in between. CDR3 amino acids: CAWSLQVSGNTIYF. Incomplete CDR3 DNA: TGTGCCTGGAGCCTTCAGGTCTCTGGAAACACC.

With regard to this clone: The CDR3 end lies 3 residues beyond the end of the read and is filled in from the germline J gene. This chain uses TRBV2 with TRBJ2-2, with D possibly matching TRBD1 (6 bases). The CDR3 runs 15 residues. Looked up from germline, CDR1 is SNHLY and CDR2 is FYNNEI. The covered CDR3 bases are TGTGCCAGCAGTGAACAAACAGGGCATAATGAAAAG. Translation: CASSEQTGHNEK. The entire CDR3 is CASSEQTGHNEKLFF.

Comments on this clone: The CDR3 extends 3 residues past the end of the read, so its final part is completed from the germline J gene. The chain carries TRBV5-1 and TRBJ2-3; tentative D call: TRBD1 (6 bases). There are 14 residues in the CDR3. Germline loops: CDR1 SGHRS, CDR2 YFSETQ. The CDR3 sequence is CASRPHPGVETQYF. The sequenced CDR3 bases are TGCGCCAGCCGCCCTCACCCAGGGGTAGAGACG.